This entry lists 27 T cell receptor beta chains sequenced from one sample in a study of CD8+ T cells in alopecia areata. The treatment was: oral pan-JAK inhibitor, 5-10 mg twice daily. Sequencing templates came from extracted RNA that was reverse transcribed into cDNA. The data were produced by immunoSEQ multiplex PCR, yet TCRdb's version contains in-frame clones alone and is incomplete. The table shows 150,000 to 200,000 clones, with 51% occurring only once. Sequenced material: CD8+ T cells sorted from blood, taken at week 52, from a patient treated with tofacitinib. These receptors all come from a human donor with alopecia areata.

The CDR3 is CASSSNSGGVYEQYF. In DNA form, the CDR3 reads TGTGCCAGCAGCTCAAATAGCGGGGGAGTTTACGAGCAGTACTTC. V usage is TRBV13 and J usage is TRBJ2-7, with 9 nucleotides matching TRBD2. Germline V gives CDR1 PRHDT, CDR2 FYEKMQ (reference sequence). V shed 4 bases, J shed 4 bases, and the junction held 8 bases outside the gene matches. The CDR3 runs to 15 residues.

This rearrangement joins TRBV6-5 to TRBJ2-7, with D unclear. Germline V gene lookup returns CDR1 MNHEY and CDR2 SVGAGI. Trimming removed 0 bases at V and 1 base at J, with 10 bases between. The CDR3 runs 15 residues. The CDR3 sequence: CASSYSADLSYEQYF. The CDR3 region has the DNA TGTGCCAGCAGTTACTCGGCGGATTTATCCTACGAGCAGTACTTC.

The chain couples TRBV6-5 to TRBJ1-2; D unresolved. Germline V CDR1 and CDR2: MNHEY, SVGAGI. The CDR3 is 12 amino acids. V was pared by 5 bases and J by 0 bases, with 4 bases between. The CDR3 nucleotides are TGTGCCAGCAGTCCTGCTAACTATGGCTACACCTTC. Residues: CASSPANYGYTF.

This clone came up a few times. The chain links TRBV11-2 to TRBJ1-2; D gene uncertain. Germline CDR1 and CDR2: SGHAT and FQNNGV. There are 14 residues in the CDR3. V dropped 1 base and J dropped 5 bases, with 11 bases sitting between them. The CDR3: CASSLVRGGYGYTF. CDR3 in DNA: TGTGCCAGCAGCTTAGTCCGGGGAGGGTATGGCTACACCTTC.

This rearrangement joins TRBV7-2 to TRBJ1-2, with TRBD1 identical over 7 bases. This CDR3 has 14 residues. With V trimmed by 4 bases and J by 7 bases, 9 bases remained unmatched. Germline CDR1 and CDR2: SGHTA and FQGNSA. CDR3 sequence reads: CASSSLDRARGYTF. Written as DNA, the CDR3 is TGTGCCAGCAGCTCGCTCGACAGGGCGCGTGGCTACACCTTC.

The chain combines TRBV9 with TRBJ1-2; D unclear. The CDR3 extends over 12 amino acids. V was cut by 0 bases and J by 4 bases, with 4 bases left in between. Germline lookup yields CDR1 SGDLS and CDR2 YYNGEE. CDR3 region: CASSVEGYGYTF. In DNA, the CDR3 is TGTGCCAGCAGCGTAGAAGGCTATGGCTACACCTTC.

This clone was seen once. This chain connects TRBV9 to TRBJ2-7; perhaps D is TRBD1 or TRBD2 (6 bases each). Germline loops: CDR1 SGDLS, CDR2 YYNGEE. The CDR3 has 15 amino acids. V was cut by 0 bases and J by 3 bases, with 13 bases left in between. The CDR3 nucleotides read TGTGCCAGCAGCGTAGACCCGGGGGCAGGCTACGAGCAGTACTTC. Its translation: CASSVDPGAGYEQYF.

This clone has just a few counts. The chain couples TRBV4-1 to TRBJ2-1; a weak D match, TRBD2 (5 bases). There are 15 residues in the CDR3. The germline V gene has CDR1 MGHRA and CDR2 YSYEKL. The V and J ends lost 4 bases and 1 base respectively, with 11 bases between them. The CDR3 is CASSLSGDSYNEQFF. Here the CDR3 DNA reads TGCGCCAGCAGCCTTTCCGGGGATTCCTACAATGAGCAGTTCTTC.

This clone was counted only a few times. The chain couples TRBV7-9 to TRBJ2-7; 11 bases line up with TRBD1. Germline V gene lookup returns CDR1 SEHNR and CDR2 FQNEAQ (reference sequence). V lost 5 bases, J lost 4 bases, and 7 bases stayed unmatched. The CDR3 covers 15 residues. The CDR3 bases are TGTGCCAGCAGCGAGGACAGGGGGCTCTCGTACGAGCAGTACTTC. Translating gives CASSEDRGLSYEQYF.

The V and J genes are TRBV5-6 and TRBJ2-7; D might be TRBD1 (7 bases). V was cut by 6 bases and J by 0 bases, with 16 bases left in between. Per germline, CDR1 SGHDT and CDR2 YYEEEE. The CDR3 is made up of 15 amino acids. The CDR3 region is CASITSGGRSYEQYF. The CDR3 bases are TGTGCCAGCATCACTTCAGGGGGGCGCTCCTACGAGCAGTACTTC.

This clone appeared a single time. This rearrangement joins TRBV9 to TRBJ1-4, with 8 bases lining up with TRBD1. CDR3 length: 13 amino acids. Germline loops: CDR1 SGDLS, CDR2 YYNGEE. J gave up 10 bases and V 3 bases, and 5 bases lay outside the gene matches. The CDR3 region has the DNA TGTGCCAGCAGCGCACCAACAGGGGGAAAACTGTTTTTT. It translates to CASSAPTGGKLFF.

The DNA for the CDR3 is TGTGCCAGCTGGGGGCCTGGGGCCAACGTCCTGACTTTC. It is translated as CASWGPGANVLTF. This chain connects TRBV5-4 to TRBJ2-6, with D maybe TRBD1 (6 bases). V lost 7 bases and J lost 2, with 7 bases in between. The germline gives CDR1 SGHNT, CDR2 YYREEE (reference sequence). The length of the CDR3 is 13 residues. Full variable domain (missing parts from reference TRBV5-4 and TRBJ2-6): ETGVTQSPTHLIKTRGQQVTLRCSSQSGHNTVSWYQQALGQGPQFIFQYYREEENGRGNFPPRFSGLQFPNYSSELNVNALELDDSALYLCASWGPGANVLTFGAGSRLTVL.

This clone was observed once. This chain joins TRBV13 and TRBJ2-1; 8 nucleotides agree with TRBD1. In germline, CDR1 is PRHDT, CDR2 FYEKMQ (reference sequence). CDR3 length equals 14 residues. J was trimmed by 4 bases and V by 8 bases; bases with no gene match: 7. CDR3 sequence reads: CASLDRGGYNEQFF. The CDR3 DNA reads as TGTGCCAGCCTAGACAGGGGTGGTTACAATGAGCAGTTCTTC.

The chain has TRBV6-5 and TRBJ1-2; D possibly corresponds to TRBD1 (6 bases). Trimming stripped 4 bases from V and 8 bases from J, with 14 bases between. This CDR3 has 13 residues. Germline V CDR1 and CDR2: MNHEY, SVGAGI. The CDR3 DNA sequence: TGTGCCAGCAGTTCCCAGGGGATCGGCGGCTACACCTTC. Amino acids: CASSSQGIGGYTF.

Only a few counts were recorded for this clone. The V gene is TRBV30, the J gene TRBJ1-1; TRBD1 aligns across 8 bases. Germline values: CDR1 GTSNPN, CDR2 SVGIG (reference sequence). The CDR3 is 13 amino acids. V lost 7 bases to trimming and J lost 1 base; unmatched junction nucleotides: 5. CDR3 sequence reads: CASTGVANTEAFF. CDR3 nucleotides: TGTGCCTCGACAGGGGTGGCGAACACTGAAGCTTTCTTT.

This clone has more than one count but fewer than ten. The genes are TRBV11-1 and TRBJ2-3, with D perhaps matching TRBD2 (6 bases). This CDR3 contains 17 residues. The V gene's germline CDR1 is SGHAT and CDR2 FQDESV (reference sequence). Trimming took 4 bases from V and 0 from J, leaving 17 bases between them. CDR3 in DNA: TGTGCCAGCAGCTCTGACGACGGGGGAACTAGCACAGATACGCAGTATTTT. Its protein product is CASSSDDGGTSTDTQYF.

The rearrangement uses TRBV4-3 and TRBJ2-1; D may match TRBD1 or TRBD2 (5 bases each). This CDR3 spans 17 amino acids. V was shortened by 1 base and J by 5 bases, with 18 bases between the two germline ends. Looked up from germline, CDR1 is LGHNA and CDR2 is YSLEER. Written as DNA, the CDR3 is TGCGCCAGCAGCCAAGTATTGGGACGCCAAACTCACAATGAGCAGTTCTTC. It codes for CASSQVLGRQTHNEQFF.

On this clone itself: Within the sample, other DNA sequences also encode this same CDR3. This rearrangement joins TRBV9 to TRBJ1-2; maybe TRBD1 (5 bases). CDR1 and CDR2 (germline): SGDLS, YYNGEE. The CDR3 covers 13 residues. Trimming left V 2 bases short and J 4 bases short, with 9 bases between. CDR3 in DNA: TGTGCCAGCAGCGTGGGGGGGACCTATGGCTACACCTTC. This encodes CASSVGGTYGYTF.

The chain couples TRBV4-3 to TRBJ2-7, with D uncertain. V lost 0 bases and J 5 bases, leaving 20 bases between the germline ends. Per the germline V gene, CDR1 is LGHNA and CDR2 is YSLEER. CDR3 length: 17 residues. CDR3 sequence: CASSQEPAGYAEHEQYF. CDR3 in DNA: TGCGCCAGCAGCCAAGAGCCGGCAGGTTATGCCGAGCACGAGCAGTACTTC.

The rearrangement joins TRBV29-1 to TRBJ1-3; D is unresolved. Germline V CDR1 and CDR2: SQVTM, ANQGSEA. The CDR3 contains 13 residues. Trimming pared 6 bases from V and 0 bases from J, leaving 9 bases between. The CDR3 protein is CSVAKGSGNTIYF. CDR3 nucleotides: TGCAGCGTCGCTAAGGGCTCTGGAAACACCATATATTTT.

V usage is TRBV5-4 and J usage is TRBJ2-1; possibly TRBD1 or TRBD2 for D (5 bases each). There are 15 residues in the CDR3. V lost 1 base, J lost 8 bases, and 16 bases lay in between. Germline values: CDR1 SGHNT, CDR2 YYREEE (reference sequence). CDR3 in DNA: TGTGCCAGCAGCTTGTGGGGGTCCGCTTTCGATGAGCAGTTCTTC. Its translation is CASSLWGSAFDEQFF.

This chain uses TRBV13 with TRBJ2-4; unclear D gene. The CDR3 is made up of 14 amino acids. Germline CDR1 reads PRHDT; CDR2 reads FYEKMQ (reference sequence). V shed 1 base and J shed 8 bases, with 12 bases lying between them. Here the CDR3 DNA reads TGTGCCAGCAGCTTAGTGAATAAAAAGGACATTCAGTACTTC. It translates to CASSLVNKKDIQYF.

As DNA, the CDR3 is TGTGCCAGCAGCTTGGGTCCAGAACTAAATGAAAAACTGTTTTTT. Its translation is CASSLGPELNEKLFF. The genes are TRBV5-6 and TRBJ1-4; D not certain. The length of the CDR3 is 15 residues. The V gene's germline CDR1 is SGHDT and CDR2 YYEEEE. V was clipped by 0 bases and J by 5 bases, with 11 bases between them.

V is TRBV11-2 and J is TRBJ2-2; D ambiguous. The V end was cut by 5 bases, the J end by 1 base, with 5 bases between. There are 13 residues in the CDR3. The germline gives CDR1 SGHAT, CDR2 FQNNGV. The CDR3 loop reads CASSPLNTGELFF. The CDR3 DNA reads as TGTGCCAGCAGCCCACTGAACACCGGGGAGCTGTTTTTT.

The V and J genes are TRBV29-1 and TRBJ1-2; D gene unclear. This CDR3 region has 14 residues. The germline V and J ends were trimmed by 5 bases and 4 bases, with 17 bases remaining between them. CDR1 and CDR2 from the germline V gene are SQVTM and ANQGSEA. The CDR3 DNA sequence: TGCAGCGTTTTGAAATCGGGGAAGACCTATGGCTACACCTTC. This sequence encodes CSVLKSGKTYGYTF.

V and J are TRBV5-1 and TRBJ2-7; D possibly corresponds to TRBD1 (7 bases). CDR1 and CDR2 (germline): SGHRS, YFSETQ. This CDR3 region has 15 residues. V shed 4 bases and J shed 6 bases, with 20 bases lying between them. CDR3 residues: CASSRRRDSGSEQYF. Here the CDR3 DNA reads TGCGCCAGCAGCCGTAGGAGGGACAGCGGTTCCGAGCAGTACTTC.

This clone came up a few times. The chain uses TRBV11-1 and TRBJ2-3; TRBD1 matches 9 bases. The CDR3 is made up of 18 amino acids. Germline V lookup: CDR1 SGHAT, CDR2 FQDESV (reference sequence). The V gene end was trimmed by 4 bases and the J gene end by 5 bases; junction bases not matched to a gene: 16. The chain's CDR3 is CASSSNRIGQGILDTQYF. For the CDR3, the DNA is TGTGCCAGCAGCTCTAACCGTATCGGACAGGGGATTCTAGATACGCAGTATTTT.